The following is a T cell receptor (beta chain) sequence with its context. Antigen specificity is unknown. Germline V gives CDR1 SGHTA, CDR2 FQGNSA. The CDR3 runs 17 residues. Trimming cost V 5 bases and J 0 bases; bases outside gene matches: 13. The record originates from a study of beta chain features in type 1 diabetes. Overall study results and limits: There was a moderate but significant shortening of TCRB CDR3s in all four CD4+ subsets of Type 1 diabetes patients. Researchers could not determine here whether HLA type influences TCRB rearrangement. Researchers caution that PCR might favor shorter templates, equally among patients and controls. Among type 1 diabetes patients, VDJ junctions had fewer insertions and more deletions.

Cells sorted by CD45RO/CCR7/CD25/CD127/CD95/CD27 comprised CD4+ naive, central memory, regulatory and stem cell-like memory cells. The entirety of the isolated RNA underwent reverse transcription, so expressed TCRB transcripts were sequenced. The method was immunoSEQ multiplex PCR; TCRdb's version includes in-frame clones alone and lacks a portion of them. The sample carries around 300,000 clones, approximately 16% recorded once. The sample comprised naive CD4+ T cells from blood. The origin of this receptor is a man aged 18-30 years with type 1 diabetes. The rearrangement uses TRBV7-2 and TRBJ2-7, with 7 bases matching TRBD1. CDR3 amino acids: CASSPDGAGTVSYEQYF. The CDR3 region has the DNA TGTGCCAGCAGCCCGGATGGGGCCGGGACAGTCTCCTACGAGCAGTACTTC.